This T cell receptor beta chain was sequenced in a study of metastatic and nonmetastatic thyroid tumors. In its sample, this clone was seen many times. Germline-derived CDR1 and CDR2 are SGHVS and FNYEAQ. The length of the CDR3 is 16 residues. The V and J ends lost 4 bases and 0 bases, in that order; junction bases with no gene match: 5. Until they underwent thyroid surgery, no patient had received any treatment. TCRdb reanalyzed the PCR reads via MiXCR. The sample consists of roughly 30,000 clones, over 15% of them appearing once. This receptor was taken from a female donor with papillary thyroid cancer or a benign thyroid nodule (not recorded which). Some clones in this sample may be carry-over from other donors' samples. The sequenced sample was blood. The V and J genes are TRBV7-6 and TRBJ2-3; 9 nucleotides align to TRBD1. The DNA of the CDR3 is TGTGCCAGCAGCTCCCCACAGGGGGCTAGCACAGATACGCAGTATTTT. It codes for CASSSPQGASTDTQYF.